This T cell receptor beta chain was captured in a study of OX40 agonist ivuxolimab in advanced cancers. Broadly, across the study: Ivuxolimab was a fully human IgG2 agonistic monoclonal antibody targeting the costimulatory receptor OX40 (CD134). The paper reports the monotherapy dose-escalation portion (N ≈ 52 patients) of the phase I ivuxolimab trial. Prior anti-PD-1, anti-PD-L1 or anti-CTLA-4 therapy was permitted, and checkpoint inhibitors had been received by more than 35% of dose-escalation patients. Peripheral TCRbeta sequencing was intended to test whether TCR sequence diversity was altered and clonal T-cell expansion was caused by ivuxolimab. Intravenous ivuxolimab was administered to patients every 2 weeks at six dose levels: 0.01, 0.1, 0.3, 1.5, 3 and 10 mg/kg. Of the roughly 51 patients in dose escalation, around 20 had hepatocellular carcinoma, about 15 had melanoma, 9 had renal cell carcinoma and 9 had head and neck cancer. The dose-escalation cohort was about 83% male with a mean age of about 60 years, ranging from 23 to 79. Three dose-escalation patients achieved partial responses, one with hepatocellular carcinoma and two with cutaneous melanoma.

Here is what the overall study found, with its caveats: At doses of 0.1 to 3.0 mg/kg, clonal expansion of both CD4+ and CD8+ blood T cells was observed from baseline to week 6. The antigen specificity of the peripheral T cells that underwent clonal expansion was not determined. Low levels of normalized T-cell clonal expansion were also seen in some patients who did not respond. After ivuxolimab, CD8+ T cells had more expanded clones than CD4+ T cells on average. In the 0.1-3.0 mg/kg groups, partial responders had among the lowest normalized peripheral clonal expansion, particularly in CD8+ T cells.

Remarks on this clone: The clone's antigen remains unknown. No base-level quality is on record; no much larger clone is a single base apart.

The trial excluded patients who had a history of autoimmune disease or were on systemic immunosuppression. Peripheral blood for TCR sequencing was collected from all dose cohorts at baseline, on cycle 4 day 1, and on cycle 7 day 1. Samples were obtained from an open-label, multicenter, first-in-human phase I dose-escalation trial of ivuxolimab. Adults with locally advanced or metastatic melanoma, renal cell carcinoma, hepatocellular carcinoma or head and neck squamous cell carcinoma were enrolled in the trial. Before TCR sequencing, CD4+ T cells and CD8+ T cells were sorted from peripheral blood as separate populations. Genomic DNA was extracted from sorted cells for sequencing of the TCRbeta CDR3 region. TCRbeta CDR3 regions were sequenced using the immunoSEQ Assay. Not all clones reach the TCRdb copy of this immuneACCESS table, which keeps in-frame sequences only. Checked studies attribute under half of the gap to unresolved V genes and leave the rest unexplained. The sample profile shows over 75,000 clones; around 87% of them were found once. Approximately 4% of the sample is in the top ten clones.

The CDR3 goes from the cysteine to the phenylalanine over 12 residues. The DNA shown is the 36-base CDR3, in frame from base 1. The junction carries 7 bases between V and J, which are trimmed by 4 bases and 4 bases respectively. The germline V gene (reference sequence) gives CDR1 as LNHDA and CDR2 as SQIVND. The sequence links TRBV19 to TRBJ1-2, with the D gene call left open. Sequencing was performed on CD4+ or CD8+ T cells sorted from blood, taken in a trial of the OX40 agonist ivuxolimab. The source of this sequence is an adult with an advanced solid tumor such as melanoma, head and neck, liver or kidney cancer. The nucleotide sequence reads TGTGCCAGTAGTAAAGGACGCTATGGCTACACCTTC. It specifies CASSKGRYGYTF.